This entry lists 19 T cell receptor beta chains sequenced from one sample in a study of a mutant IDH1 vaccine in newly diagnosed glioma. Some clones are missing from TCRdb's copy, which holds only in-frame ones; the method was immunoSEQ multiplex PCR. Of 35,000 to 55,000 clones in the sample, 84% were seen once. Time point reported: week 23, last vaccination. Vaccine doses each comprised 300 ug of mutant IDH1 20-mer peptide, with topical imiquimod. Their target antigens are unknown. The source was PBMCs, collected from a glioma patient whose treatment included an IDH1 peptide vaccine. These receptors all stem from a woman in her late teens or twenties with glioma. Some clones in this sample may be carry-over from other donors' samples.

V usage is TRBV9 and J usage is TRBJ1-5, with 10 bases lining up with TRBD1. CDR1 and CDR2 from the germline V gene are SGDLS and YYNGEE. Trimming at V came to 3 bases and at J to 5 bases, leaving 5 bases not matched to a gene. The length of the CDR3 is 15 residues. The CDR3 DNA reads TGTGCCAGCAGCGGAGGGGGGACAGGGGATCAGCCCCAGCATTTT. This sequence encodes CASSGGGTGDQPQHF.

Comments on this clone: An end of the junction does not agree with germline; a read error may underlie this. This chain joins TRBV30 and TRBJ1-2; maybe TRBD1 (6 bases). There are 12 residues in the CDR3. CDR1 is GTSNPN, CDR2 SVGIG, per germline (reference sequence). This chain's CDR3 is CATRTVQRGYTF. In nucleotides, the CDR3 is TGCGCGACTAGGACAGTTCAGCGCGGCTACACCTTC.

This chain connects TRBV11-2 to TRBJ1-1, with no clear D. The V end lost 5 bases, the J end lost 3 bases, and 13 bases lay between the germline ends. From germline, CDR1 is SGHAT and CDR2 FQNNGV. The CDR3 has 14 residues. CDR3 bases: TGTGCCAGCAGCCCGGTAACGTCGTACACTGAAGCTTTCTTT. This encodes CASSPVTSYTEAFF. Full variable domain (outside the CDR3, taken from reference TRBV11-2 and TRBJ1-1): EAGVAQSPRYKIIEKRQSVAFWCNPISGHATLYWYQQILGQGPKLLIQFQNNGVVDDSQLPKDRFSAERLKGVDSTLKIQPAKLEDSAVYLCASSPVTSYTEAFFGQGTRLTVV.

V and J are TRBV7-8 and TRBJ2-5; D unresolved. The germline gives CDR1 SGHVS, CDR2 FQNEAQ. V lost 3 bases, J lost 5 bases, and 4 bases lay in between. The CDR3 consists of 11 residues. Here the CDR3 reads CASSLKETQYF. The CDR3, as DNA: TGTGCCAGCAGCTTGAAGGAGACCCAGTACTTC.

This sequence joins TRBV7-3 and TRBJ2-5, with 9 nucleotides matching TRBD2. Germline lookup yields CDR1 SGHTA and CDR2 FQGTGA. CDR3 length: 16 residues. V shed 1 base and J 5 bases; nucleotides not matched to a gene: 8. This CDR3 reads CASSLNAAGGGETQYF. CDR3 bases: TGTGCCAGCAGCTTAAATGCAGCGGGAGGAGGGGAGACCCAGTACTTC. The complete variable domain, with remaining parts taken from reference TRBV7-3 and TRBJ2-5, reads GAGVSQTPSNKVTEKGKYVELRCDPISGHTALYWYRQSLGQGPEFLIYFQGTGAADDSGLPNDRFFAVRPEGSVSTLKIQRTERGDSAVYLCASSLNAAGGGETQYFGPGTRLLVL.

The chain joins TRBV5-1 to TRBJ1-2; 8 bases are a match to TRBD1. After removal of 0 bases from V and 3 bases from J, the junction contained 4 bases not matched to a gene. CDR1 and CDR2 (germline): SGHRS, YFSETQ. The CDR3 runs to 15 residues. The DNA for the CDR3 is TGCGCCAGCAGCTTGGAGGGACAGGCCTACTATGGCTACACCTTC. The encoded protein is CASSLEGQAYYGYTF.

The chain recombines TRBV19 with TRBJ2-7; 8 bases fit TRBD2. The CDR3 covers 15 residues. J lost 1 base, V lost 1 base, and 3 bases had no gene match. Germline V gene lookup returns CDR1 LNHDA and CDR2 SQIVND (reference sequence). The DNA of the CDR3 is TGTGCCAGTAGTATAGGTCTAGCGGGTTCCTACGAGCAGTACTTC. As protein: CASSIGLAGSYEQYF.

In DNA form, the CDR3 reads TGTGCCAGCAGCCCTGTTGGGGTGTACAATGAGCAGTTCTTC. It translates to CASSPVGVYNEQFF. The gene calls are TRBV5-6 and TRBJ2-1; D is uncertain. This CDR3 has 14 residues. Germline loops: CDR1 SGHDT, CDR2 YYEEEE. Deletions cut 4 bases from V and 4 bases from J, with 12 bases between.

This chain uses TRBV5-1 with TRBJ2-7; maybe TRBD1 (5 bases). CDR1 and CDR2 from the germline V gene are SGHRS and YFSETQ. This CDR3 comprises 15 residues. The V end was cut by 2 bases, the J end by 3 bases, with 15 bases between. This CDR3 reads CASSLSPGNNYEQYF. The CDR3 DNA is TGCGCCAGCAGCTTAAGTCCAGGGAATAACTACGAGCAGTACTTC.

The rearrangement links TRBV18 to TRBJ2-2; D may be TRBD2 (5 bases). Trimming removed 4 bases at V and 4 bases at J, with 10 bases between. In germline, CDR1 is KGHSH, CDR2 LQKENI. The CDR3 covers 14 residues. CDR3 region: CASSRGSGTGELFF. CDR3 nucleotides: TGTGCCAGCTCACGAGGGTCGGGCACCGGGGAGCTGTTTTTT.

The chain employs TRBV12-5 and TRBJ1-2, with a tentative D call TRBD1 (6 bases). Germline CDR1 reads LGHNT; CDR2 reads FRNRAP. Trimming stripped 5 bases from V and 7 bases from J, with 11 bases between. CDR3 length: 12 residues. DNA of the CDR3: TGTGCTAGTGGTCAAACAGGGTTTGGCTACACCTTC. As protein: CASGQTGFGYTF.

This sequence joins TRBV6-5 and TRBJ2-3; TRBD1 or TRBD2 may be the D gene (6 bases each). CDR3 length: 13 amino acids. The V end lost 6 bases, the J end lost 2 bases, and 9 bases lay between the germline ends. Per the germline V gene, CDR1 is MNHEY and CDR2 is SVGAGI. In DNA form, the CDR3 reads TGTGCCAGCAGACAGGGACTCACAGATACGCAGTATTTT. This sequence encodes CASRQGLTDTQYF.

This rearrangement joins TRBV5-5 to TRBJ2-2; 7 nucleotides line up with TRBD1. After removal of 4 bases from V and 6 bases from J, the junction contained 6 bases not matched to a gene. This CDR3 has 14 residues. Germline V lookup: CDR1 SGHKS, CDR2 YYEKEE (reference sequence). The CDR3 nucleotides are TGTGCCAGCAGCGGGGCAGGGGGAGCCGGGGAGCTGTTTTTT. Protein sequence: CASSGAGGAGELFF. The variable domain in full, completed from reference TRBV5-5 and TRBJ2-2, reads DAGVTQSPTHLIKTRGQQVTLRCSPISGHKSVSWYQQVLGQGPQFIFQYYEKEERGRGNFPDRFSARQFPNYSSELNVNALLLGDSALYLCASSGAGGAGELFFGEGSRLTVL.

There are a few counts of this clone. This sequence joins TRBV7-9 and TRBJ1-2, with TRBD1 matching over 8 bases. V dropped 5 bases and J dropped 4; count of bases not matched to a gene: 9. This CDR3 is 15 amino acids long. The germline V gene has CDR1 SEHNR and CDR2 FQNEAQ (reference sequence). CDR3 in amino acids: CASSPSDRESYGYTF. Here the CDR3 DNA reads TGTGCCAGCAGCCCTTCGGACAGGGAGTCCTATGGCTACACCTTC.

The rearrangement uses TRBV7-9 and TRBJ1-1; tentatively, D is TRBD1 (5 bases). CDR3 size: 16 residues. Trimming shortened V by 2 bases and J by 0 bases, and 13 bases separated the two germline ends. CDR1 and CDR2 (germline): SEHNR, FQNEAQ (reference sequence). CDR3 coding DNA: TGTGCCAGCAGCTTACTTGACGGGGGTTTGAACACTGAAGCTTTCTTT. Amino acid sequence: CASSLLDGGLNTEAFF.

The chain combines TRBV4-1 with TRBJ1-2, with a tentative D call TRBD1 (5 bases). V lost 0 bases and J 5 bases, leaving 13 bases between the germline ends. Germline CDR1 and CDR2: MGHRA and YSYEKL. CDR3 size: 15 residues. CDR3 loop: CASSQDKGPKYGYTF. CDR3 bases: TGCGCCAGCAGCCAAGATAAGGGACCCAAGTATGGCTACACCTTC.

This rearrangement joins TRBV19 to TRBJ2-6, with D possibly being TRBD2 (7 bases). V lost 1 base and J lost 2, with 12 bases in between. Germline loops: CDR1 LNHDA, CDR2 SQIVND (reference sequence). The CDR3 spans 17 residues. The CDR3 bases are TGTGCCAGTAGTATAGTCACGGGGGGCACTGGGGCCAACGTCCTGACTTTC. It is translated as CASSIVTGGTGANVLTF. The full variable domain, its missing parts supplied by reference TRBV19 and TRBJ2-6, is DGGITQSPKYLFRKEGQNVTLSCEQNLNHDAMYWYRQDPGQGLRLIYYSQIVNDFQKGDIAEGYSVSREKKESFPLTVTSAQKNPTAFYLCASSIVTGGTGANVLTFGAGSRLTVL.

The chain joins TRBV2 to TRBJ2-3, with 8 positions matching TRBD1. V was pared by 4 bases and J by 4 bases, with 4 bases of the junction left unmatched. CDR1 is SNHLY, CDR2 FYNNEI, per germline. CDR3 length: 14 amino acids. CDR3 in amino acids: CASSVGQGADTQYF. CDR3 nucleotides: TGTGCCAGCAGTGTCGGACAGGGCGCAGATACGCAGTATTTT. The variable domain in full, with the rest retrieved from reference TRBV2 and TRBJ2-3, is EPEVTQTPSHQVTQMGQEVILRCVPISNHLYFYWYRQILGQKVEFLVSFYNNEISEKSEIFDDQFSVERPDGSNFTLKIRSTKLEDSAMYFCASSVGQGADTQYFGPGTRLTVL.

As DNA, the CDR3 is TGTGCCAGCAGCCCCCTCGGGGCTAGCTTCACAGATACGCAGTATTTT. It encodes CASSPLGASFTDTQYF. V and J are TRBV14 and TRBJ2-3; D may match TRBD1 or TRBD2 (5 bases each). There are 16 residues in the CDR3. Between the trimmed V and J ends, which lost 4 bases and 2 bases, there was a span of 16 bases. CDR1 and CDR2 (germline): SGHDN, FVKESK.